The T cell receptor beta chain described here comes from a study of identical twins (dated by TCRdb to the mid-2010s). In terms of the full investigation: The study deep-sequenced TCR alpha and beta repertoires from monozygotic twins, unrelated adults of various ages and cord blood to test whether fetal clonotypes persist. To rule out contamination, the twin experiments were replicated at different times with different library preparation protocols. Here is what the overall study found, with its caveats: Abundant cord blood beta clonotypes had fewer insertions, young adult naive repertoires showed a similar but weaker trend, and memory repertoires showed no such trend. Recombination models systematically underestimated out-of-frame TCR alpha sharing in monozygotic twins but agreed with sharing between unrelated individuals. Because the same donors could not be followed over many years, the conclusions relied on cross-sectional statistical analysis. Compared with coincidental sharing between unrelated individuals, an excess of low generation-probability sequences was observed among out-of-frame TCR alpha sequences shared between twins. Invariant T cells such as MAIT and iNKT could partly confound zero-insertion analyses, though diverse VJ usage argued against this for most clonotypes. Excess twin sharing in beta out-of-frame sequences was weaker because fewer shared sequences lowered the signal-to-noise ratio.

Libraries were made using 5' RACE. The data were produced on an Illumina HiSeq 2000. A universal primer binding site was added through template switching, and the final cDNA carried a unique molecular identifier so that TCR cDNA molecules could be counted accurately. Specific primers in the conserved constant-segment region were used to synthesize first-strand cDNA for the TCR alpha and beta chains. Each cDNA library was double barcoded, with a SMART-Mk sample barcode plus Illumina barcodes, to control for contamination. Two successive PCR steps introduced TruSeq adapter sequences along with Illumina sample barcodes. TCR alpha and beta cDNA libraries were sequenced on the Illumina HiSeq platform with custom primers. On the study's bioinformatics: Unique molecular identifiers were extracted from raw reads with MiGEC, and CDR3 positions were determined with MiXCR. For each individual, recombination models were inferred using an EM algorithm with the repgenHMM and IGoR tools. The analysis of shared clonotypes was done with the tcR package in R, with sharing normalized by the product of cloneset sizes. To study raw recombination without the effects of thymic and clonal selection, out-of-frame nonproductive sequences were analyzed. Using fastp at Q25 and MiXCR, TCRdb reprocessed the public reads and kept productive beta chains. Rows with one shared CDR3 protein collapse into an entry with the most common genes and DNA. The V and J calls, along with clone size, are taken from TCRdb and not from the paper's own processing. The sample table records roughly 490,000 distinct CDR3 sequences; 13% to 15% of these occur just once. Of the sample, about 0.94% falls within the top ten clones.

Cut back by 1 base and 3 bases, the V and J ends lie 7 bases apart. The CDR3, from cysteine to phenylalanine, totals 13 residues. Only CDR3 DNA is held: 39 bases, read in frame from base 1. The germline V gene encodes CDR1 SGHDN and CDR2 FVKESK. All donors were healthy Caucasians. The twin cohort consisted of three pairs of female monozygotic twins, all aged roughly 18 to 29 years. Positive isolation kits from Invitrogen were used to isolate the CD4+ and CD8+ T cell populations. This clonotype was seen only a few times. Its antigen is still unknown. No qualities accompany the bases; no much larger clone lies one base away. These data were also reused for a study on yellow fever vaccine responses in identical twins. As described in the second report: According to the authors, in identical twins the way T cells responded to vaccination appeared partly convergent and partly personalized. In identical twins, the study followed T cell clones that responded to the vaccine with precision.

Recombination joined TRBV14 with TRBJ2-7, with the D gene call left open. This receptor was taken from a woman younger than 30 in good health. The sequenced sample was CD4+ T cells sorted from blood. Read as DNA, the sequence is TGTGCCAGCAGCCAAGCAAGATTCTACGAGCAGTACTTC. This yields the protein CASSQARFYEQYF.